Each of the 4 T cell receptor beta chains below was sequenced from the same sample in a study of radiotherapy plus CTLA-4 blockade in lung cancer. Libraries were prepared by immunoSEQ multiplex PCR; TCRdb keeps only in-frame clonotypes and omits some of them. Of roughly 59,000 clones detected, 70% to 80% appear once; the ten largest clones hold about 8.3%. Here the sequenced sample was peripheral blood, taken from a patient treated with radiotherapy plus ipilimumab. These receptors were collected from a human donor with non-small cell lung cancer whose response to radiotherapy plus ipilimumab could not be evaluated.

The chain has TRBV7-9 and TRBJ2-5, with 10 bases lining up with TRBD1. Per germline, CDR1 SEHNR and CDR2 FQNEAQ (reference sequence). CDR3 length equals 16 residues. V trimming: 5 bases; J trimming: 11 bases; junction bases outside the gene matches: 17. CDR3 bases: TGTGCCAGCAGCGCCCGCTCCGGGACAGGGGACCGGGAGCAGTACTTC. The encoded protein is CASSARSGTGDREQYF.

The V and J genes are TRBV28 and TRBJ2-7, with D perhaps TRBD2 (5 bases). The germline V gene encodes CDR1 MDHEN and CDR2 SYDVKM. V was trimmed by 6 bases and J by 3 bases, leaving 9 bases between them. The CDR3 totals 12 residues. CDR3 in amino acids: CASRTINYEQYF. The CDR3 coding sequence is TGTGCCAGCAGGACTATAAACTACGAGCAGTACTTC.

This clone appeared once. The J gene is TRBJ1-1, the V gene TRBV5-1; D gene unclear. The CDR3 totals 13 residues. Germline V CDR1 and CDR2: SGHRS, YFSETQ. Trimming stripped 0 bases from V and 1 base from J, with 4 bases between. The CDR3 region is CASSLAGNTEAFF. Written as DNA, the CDR3 is TGCGCCAGCAGCTTGGCGGGGAACACTGAAGCTTTCTTT.

The rearrangement uses TRBV23-1 and TRBJ2-7, with TRBD1 as a possible D gene (5 bases). TRBV23-1 is flagged as an ORF with uncertain function. This CDR3 has 13 residues. V was shortened by 4 bases and J by 3 bases, with 10 bases between the two germline ends. The CDR3 DNA follows: TGCGCCAGCAGTCGTAAGACAGACTACGAGCAGTACTTC. Its protein product is CASSRKTDYEQYF.